This T cell receptor beta chain was obtained from a study of Ad26.COV2.S vaccination and SARS-CoV-2 variants. Study information: Administration of Ad26.COV2.S was intramuscular, either once or twice 56 days apart.

Regarding treatment: some 19 received Ad26.COV2.S at low or high dose, single or two shots; several received placebo; per-sample allocation not given. The samples were gathered on day 63 after the first injection of vaccine or placebo. Sequencing used immunoSEQ multiplex PCR; TCRdb keeps in-frame clones, though not all of them. The sample carries under 550,000 clones, over 75% recorded once. Comments on this clone: What it binds is unknown.

CDR3 length equals 15 residues. Trimming took off 6 bases at V and 6 bases at J, with 21 bases between the two ends. CDR1 LNHDA and CDR2 SQIVND come from the germline V gene (reference sequence). Findings of the study overall: Placebo recipients and vaccine recipients were similar in non-spike TCR breadth. Participants in the vaccine arm had higher spike-specific TCR breadth; placebo recipients had lower.

The TCR originated in a person between 18 and 65 years old who received the Ad26.COV2.S COVID-19 vaccine or a placebo. The sequences come from peripheral blood, collected in a trial of Ad26.COV2.S vaccine versus placebo. The chain carries TRBV19 and TRBJ2-7; D gene uncertain. CDR3 coding DNA: TGTGCCAGTAGGCCCCCAGGTTTCCCCCCGCGCGAGCAGTACTTC. Encoded protein: CASRPPGFPPREQYF. Filled out from reference TRBV19 and TRBJ2-7, the complete variable domain reads DGGITQSPKYLFRKEGQNVTLSCEQNLNHDAMYWYRQDPGQGLRLIYYSQIVNDFQKGDIAEGYSVSREKKESFPLTVTSAQKNPTAFYLCASRPPGFPPREQYFGPGTRLTVT.